The rows below give T cell receptor beta chains drawn from one sample of a study of Ad26.COV2.S vaccination and SARS-CoV-2 variants. Here immunoSEQ multiplex PCR was the method, and the copy in TCRdb shows in-frame clones only, minus some. The top ten hold 3% to 5% of the sample, which has about 350,000 clones, about 90% seen once. The source material was peripheral blood, sampled after recovery from COVID-19. These TCRs come from a human donor who had recovered from COVID-19. The CDR3 runs from the conserved cysteine through the conserved F or W. A D gene is named only where the DNA matches it firmly. Size is omitted from some rows. Given values are once, few, many or a class for expanded clones.

.	.	TRBV3-1/TRBV3-2	TRBJ1-4	CASSPTSMGQSLFF	TGTGCCAGCAGCCCAACCAGCATGGGACAATCGCTGTTTTTT
.	TRBD2	TRBV9	TRBJ2-7	CASSPRAGVTYEQYF	TGTGCCAGCAGCCCACGAGCGGGGGTGACCTACGAGCAGTACTTC
once	.	TRBV5-1	TRBJ1-2	CASTWEGANYGYTF	TGCGCCAGCACCTGGGAAGGTGCTAACTATGGCTACACCTTC
.	.	TRBV6-1	TRBJ1-2	CASSEALDIPDF	TGTGCCAGCAGTGAAGCGCTGGACATCCCTGACTTC
.	TRBD1	TRBV25-1	TRBJ2-5	CASTPPRDRVGETQYF	TGTGCCAGCACCCCGCCCCGGGACAGGGTCGGAGAGACCCAGTACTTC
once	.	TRBV11-2	TRBJ1-1	CASRNMTRYTEAFF	TGTGCCAGCAGAAACATGACAAGATACACTGAAGCTTTCTTT
.	.	TRBV3-1/TRBV3-2	TRBJ1-2	CASSQTPTGRPYGYTF	TGTGCCAGCAGCCAAACGCCGACAGGACGCCCCTATGGCTACACCTTC
.	.	TRBV6-5	TRBJ1-6	CASISTASNSPLHF	TGTGCCAGCATATCGACGGCTAGTAATTCACCCCTCCACTTT
.	.	TRBV7-9	TRBJ2-3	CASSLIRSSSTDTQYF	TGTGCCAGCAGCTTAATCCGGAGTTCTAGCACAGATACGCAGTATTTT
.	TRBD1	TRBV6-2/TRBV6-3	TRBJ1-5	CASSSLWGQGFNQPQHF	TGTGCCAGCAGTTCCTTATGGGGACAGGGGTTCAATCAGCCCCAGCATTTT
.	TRBD2	TRBV7-6	TRBJ2-7	CASSLKKGLAGVTRYEQYF	TGTGCCAGCAGCCTAAAGAAGGGACTAGCGGGGGTGACCCGATACGAGCAGTACTTC
.	.	TRBV6-1	TRBJ1-2	CASSELRGSRGYTF	TGTGCCAGCAGTGAATTAAGGGGGTCTAGGGGCTACACCTTC
few	.	TRBV5-3	TRBJ1-1	CARSIQELNTEAFF	TGTGCCAGAAGCATACAAGAGCTGAACACTGAAGCTTTCTTT
.	TRBD2	TRBV9	TRBJ2-2	CASSVGPGGTGGTGELFF	TGTGCCAGCAGCGTAGGCCCCGGAGGGACGGGAGGGACCGGGGAGCTGTTTTTT
.	.	TRBV4-3	TRBJ1-2	CASSPSRVGYYGYTF	TGCGCCAGCAGCCCCTCCCGGGTAGGCTACTATGGCTACACCTTC
.	TRBD1	TRBV14	TRBJ1-1	CASSHWDRNTEAFF	TGTGCCAGCAGCCACTGGGACAGAAACACTGAAGCTTTCTTT
.	TRBD2	TRBV18	TRBJ2-3	CASSPPGLAGALYF	TGTGCCAGCTCACCGCCGGGACTAGCGGGGGCCCTGTATTTT
.	TRBD1	TRBV7-9	TRBJ1-2	CASSYYTGGNGYTF	TGTGCCAGCAGTTACTATACAGGGGGCAATGGCTACACCTTC
.	.	TRBV5-1	TRBJ2-7	CASSLSSLAPRTSYEQYF	TGCGCCAGCAGCTTGAGTTCCCTGGCACCCAGGACTTCCTACGAGCAGTACTTC
once	TRBD1	TRBV7-9	TRBJ2-1	CASSLVRGQDNEQFF	TGTGCCAGCAGCTTAGTCAGGGGGCAAGACAATGAGCAGTTCTTC
.	.	TRBV10-3	TRBJ1-1	CASGRTVNTEAFF	TGTGCCAGCGGACGAACAGTGAACACTGAAGCTTTCTTT
.	.	TRBV27	TRBJ2-7	CASSSEREQYF	TGTGCCAGCAGTTCCGAGCGCGAGCAGTACTTC
.	.	TRBV5-1	TRBJ1-1	CASSLFPPGATEAFF	TGCGCCAGCAGCTTGTTTCCCCCTGGAGCCACTGAAGCTTTCTTT
.	TRBD1	TRBV10-3	TRBJ1-1	CASGTGGFMVTEAFF	TGTGCCTCCGGGACAGGGGGCTTCATGGTCACTGAAGCTTTCTTT
.	.	TRBV10-1	TRBJ2-2	CASSEDSPAGELFF	TGCGCCAGCAGTGAGGATAGCCCTGCCGGGGAGCTGTTTTTT
.	.	TRBV19	TRBJ1-2	CASSIAQEEVYGYTF	TGTGCCAGTAGTATAGCCCAGGAGGAGGTATATGGCTACACCTTC
.	.	TRBV19	TRBJ2-5	CASSMSTETQYF	TGTGCCAGTAGTATGAGTACCGAGACCCAGTACTTC
.	.	TRBV6-5	TRBJ1-5	CASIRGGANQPQHF	TGTGCCAGCATCCGGGGGGGTGCCAATCAGCCCCAGCATTTT
.	.	TRBV12-5	TRBJ1-5	CASGLVADNQPQHF	TGTGCTAGTGGTTTGGTGGCAGACAATCAGCCCCAGCATTTT
.	TRBD2	TRBV13	TRBJ2-2	CASSLALPGGKYTGELFF	TGTGCCAGCAGCTTAGCCCTTCCGGGAGGGAAGTACACCGGGGAGCTGTTTTTT
.	.	TRBV29-1	TRBJ2-3	CSVEQLIGQYTDTQYF	TGCAGCGTTGAACAACTCATAGGGCAGTACACAGATACGCAGTATTTT
few	TRBD1	TRBV12-5	TRBJ1-5	CASGLTGTGGYHQPQHF	TGTGCTAGTGGTTTGACCGGGACAGGGGGCTATCATCAGCCCCAGCATTTT
.	TRBD2	TRBV3-1/TRBV3-2	TRBJ2-3	CASSQMKKAGGQPDTQYF	TGTGCCAGCAGCCAGATGAAGAAGGCGGGGGGGCAGCCAGATACGCAGTATTTT
.	.	TRBV19	TRBJ1-5	CASSARGTGYQPQHF	TGTGCCAGTAGTGCCAGGGGAACCGGGTATCAGCCCCAGCATTTT
.	.	TRBV5-4	TRBJ2-7	CASSLEVGSYEQYF	TGTGCCAGCAGCTTGGAGGTGGGGTCCTACGAGCAGTACTTC
.	.	TRBV4-3	TRBJ2-7	CASSQVQTTGQYF	TGCGCCAGCAGCCAAGTCCAAACTACCGGGCAGTACTTC
.	TRBD1	TRBV11-1	TRBJ1-4	CASSLAGQENEKLFF	TGTGCCAGCAGCTTAGCGGGACAGGAAAATGAAAAACTGTTTTTT
few	TRBD1	TRBV25-1	TRBJ1-6	CASSDPLQGNSPLHF	TGTGCCAGCAGTGATCCCCTACAGGGGAACTCACCCCTCCACTTT
.	.	TRBV9	TRBJ2-2	CASSVGGAGELFF	TGTGCCAGCAGCGTTGGGGGCGCCGGGGAGCTGTTTTTT
.	.	TRBV6-5	TRBJ2-7	CASMDLRPPLQYF	TGTGCCAGCATGGACTTACGGCCACCGCTCCAGTACTTC
.	.	TRBV5-1	TRBJ2-3	CASSPEGQRTDTQYF	TGCGCCAGCAGCCCGGAGGGACAGAGAACAGATACGCAGTATTTT
.	.	TRBV12-5	TRBJ2-7	CASGFGGNEQYF	TGTGCTAGTGGTTTTGGGGGCAACGAGCAGTACTTC
once	TRBD1	TRBV19	TRBJ2-3	CASSLGQVGTDTQYF	TGTGCCAGTAGTCTCGGACAGGTTGGCACAGATACGCAGTATTTT
.	.	TRBV2	TRBJ1-4	CASSEEGATNEKLFF	TGTGCCAGCAGTGAAGAAGGGGCAACTAATGAAAAACTGTTTTTT
.	.	TRBV7-9	TRBJ2-3	CASSPRAGASTDTQYF	TGTGCCAGCAGCCCTCGGGCCGGAGCTAGCACAGATACGCAGTATTTT
.	.	TRBV2	TRBJ1-2	CASEGGQSGGYTF	TGTGCCAGCGAGGGAGGACAGTCAGGGGGCTACACCTTC
.	.	TRBV2	TRBJ2-3	CASEGGTDTQYF	TGTGCCAGCGAAGGCGGGACGGATACGCAGTATTTT
.	.	TRBV15	TRBJ2-7	CATSRDVLYEQYF	TGTGCCACCAGCAGAGATGTTCTCTACGAGCAGTACTTC
.	TRBD1	TRBV7-2	TRBJ1-1	CASSFSGQGWAEAFF	TGTGCCAGCAGCTTCTCGGGACAGGGGTGGGCTGAAGCTTTCTTT
once	.	TRBV19	TRBJ1-5	CASSERAGGNQPQHF	TGTGCCAGTAGTGAGCGGGCAGGGGGCAATCAGCCCCAGCATTTT
.	TRBD2	TRBV19	TRBJ2-7	CASSLTSAGTYEQYF	TGTGCCAGTAGCCTCACTAGCGCGGGCACCTACGAGCAGTACTTC
once	.	TRBV9	TRBJ1-4	CASSIYGNRGEKLFF	TGTGCCAGCAGCATATACGGTAATCGTGGGGAAAAACTGTTTTTT
.	.	TRBV4-3	TRBJ1-1	CASSLWENTEAFF	TGCGCCAGCAGCCTCTGGGAAAACACTGAAGCTTTCTTT